Below, 3 T cell receptor beta chains from the same sample are listed, as sequenced in a study of shared clonotypes between healthy human individuals. The protocol was immunoSEQ multiplex PCR, while the TCRdb copy is restricted to in-frame clones and leaves out a portion. Of about 2 million clones listed, 95% were seen once; the top ten hold 0.1% to 0.15%. Sequencing was performed on naive CD4+ T cells sorted from blood. Subset described: CD45RA+ positively selected. Receptors originate from a man younger than 30 in good health.

The CDR3 loop reads CASSILGEETQYF. As DNA, the CDR3 is TGTGCCAGTAGTATCTTGGGTGAGGAGACCCAGTACTTC. This chain uses TRBV19 with TRBJ2-5, with D unresolved. CDR3 length equals 13 residues. Looked up from germline, CDR1 is LNHDA and CDR2 is SQIVND (reference sequence). Trimming pared 3 bases from V and 5 bases from J, leaving 10 bases between.

This chain uses TRBV6-1 with TRBJ1-1; no clear D. Trimming stripped 4 bases from V and 0 bases from J, with 6 bases between. The CDR3 covers 13 residues. CDR1 and CDR2 (germline): MNHNS, SASEGT. The CDR3 DNA is TGTGCCAGCAGTGGATCGGTGAACACTGAAGCTTTCTTT. This translates into CASSGSVNTEAFF.

About this clone: A much larger clonotype is one base distant, so this may be a read error. The chain is built from TRBV11-2 and TRBJ1-6; tentatively, D is TRBD1 (5 bases). Trimming took off 5 bases at V and 7 bases at J, with 12 bases between the two ends. CDR3 length equals 14 residues. The germline CDR1 and CDR2 sequences are SGHAT and FQNNGV. The CDR3 sequence is CASSIGTPNSPLHF. CDR3 in DNA: TGTGCCAGCAGCATCGGGACGCCGAATTCACCCCTCCACTTT.